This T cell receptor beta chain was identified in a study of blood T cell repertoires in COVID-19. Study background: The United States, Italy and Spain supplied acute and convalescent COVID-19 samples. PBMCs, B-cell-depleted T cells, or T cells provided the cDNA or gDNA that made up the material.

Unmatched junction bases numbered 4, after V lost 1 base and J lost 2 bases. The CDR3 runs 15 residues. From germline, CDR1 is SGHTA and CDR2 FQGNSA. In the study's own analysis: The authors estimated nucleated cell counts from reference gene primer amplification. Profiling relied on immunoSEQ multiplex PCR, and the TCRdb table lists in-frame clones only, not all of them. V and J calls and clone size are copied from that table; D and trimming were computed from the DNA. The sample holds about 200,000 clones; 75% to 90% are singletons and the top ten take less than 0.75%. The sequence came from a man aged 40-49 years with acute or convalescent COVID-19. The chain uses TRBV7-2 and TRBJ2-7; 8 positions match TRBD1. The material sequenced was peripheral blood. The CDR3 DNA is TGTGCCAGCAGCTTAGGGGCGACAGGGGCCTACGAGCAGTACTTC. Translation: CASSLGATGAYEQYF.